These T cell receptor beta chains were read from a single sample in a study of neurological immune-mediated disorders. TCRdb called the 5' RACE reads again in MiXCR, with one record for every CDR3 protein. The table includes 71,000 or so distinct CDR3 sequences, around 4.6% detected once. The specimen was PBMCs. Receptor source: a young woman with multiple sclerosis. Both conserved end residues are part of each CDR3. Each record gives: CDR3 DNA, CDR3 protein, V gene, clone size, D gene, J gene. A D gene is named only where the DNA matches it firmly. Clone sizes are given selectively: once, few, many, or a class where the clone is expanded.

TGTGCCAGCAGCTTAGTTCCCGTGAGTCTCACAGATACGCAGTATTTT,CASSLVPVSLTDTQYF,TRBV11-2,.,.,TRBJ2-3
TGTGCCAGCAGCCCCACACCTCCGAGGGCAGGGGGGCCGTACAATGAGCAGTTCTTC,CASSPTPPRAGGPYNEQFF,TRBV4-2,many,.,TRBJ2-1
TGTGCCAGCAGTTTACAGGGGACTAATGAAAAACTGTTTTTT,CASSLQGTNEKLFF,TRBV27,.,.,TRBJ1-4
TGCAGTGCTAGAGACCCTAGCGGGTCGAGCTCCTACGAGCAGTACTTC,CSARDPSGSSSYEQYF,TRBV20-1,many,TRBD2,TRBJ2-7
TGCGCCAGCAGCTTGAGGCAGGCCGGGAGAGAGACCCAGTACTTC,CASSLRQAGRETQYF,TRBV5-1,many,.,TRBJ2-5
TGTGCCAGCAGCCGTACTAGCGGAACGAACACCGGGGAGCTGTTTTTT,CASSRTSGTNTGELFF,TRBV3-1,few,TRBD2,TRBJ2-2
TGCGCCAGCAGCGGGGGTTCTAATGAAAAACTGTTTTTT,CASSGGSNEKLFF,TRBV5-1,many,.,TRBJ1-4
TGCAGCGTCTCAGGGACATTGAACACTGAAGCTTTCTTT,CSVSGTLNTEAFF,TRBV29-1,.,.,TRBJ1-1
TGCGCCAGCAGCGCCGACAGTAATCAGCCCCAGCATTTT,CASSADSNQPQHF,TRBV5-1,many,.,TRBJ1-5
TGTGCCTGGAGTGTTGGGGGACGCAATCAGCCCCAGCATTTT,CAWSVGGRNQPQHF,TRBV30,many,.,TRBJ1-5
TGCAGTGCTAGATTGGGTGATCCGCAGTATTTT,CSARLGDPQYF,TRBV20-1,few,.,TRBJ2-3
TGTGCCAGCAGTTTTTCACAGGGGTTGGGCAATCAGCCCCAGCATTTT,CASSFSQGLGNQPQHF,TRBV28,many,TRBD1,TRBJ1-5
TGTGCCAGTAGTATAGTAGCGTCCGGGACAGATTACAATGAGCAGTTCTTC,CASSIVASGTDYNEQFF,TRBV19,many,TRBD1,TRBJ2-1
TGTGCCAGCAGCTTTGCTAGCGGGGGCTCGGGGGATACGCAGTATTTT,CASSFASGGSGDTQYF,TRBV7-2,many,TRBD2,TRBJ2-3
TGCAGTGCTAGTCTATCCCGGGGGGCGCGAGATACGCAGTATTTT,CSASLSRGARDTQYF,TRBV20-1,many,.,TRBJ2-3